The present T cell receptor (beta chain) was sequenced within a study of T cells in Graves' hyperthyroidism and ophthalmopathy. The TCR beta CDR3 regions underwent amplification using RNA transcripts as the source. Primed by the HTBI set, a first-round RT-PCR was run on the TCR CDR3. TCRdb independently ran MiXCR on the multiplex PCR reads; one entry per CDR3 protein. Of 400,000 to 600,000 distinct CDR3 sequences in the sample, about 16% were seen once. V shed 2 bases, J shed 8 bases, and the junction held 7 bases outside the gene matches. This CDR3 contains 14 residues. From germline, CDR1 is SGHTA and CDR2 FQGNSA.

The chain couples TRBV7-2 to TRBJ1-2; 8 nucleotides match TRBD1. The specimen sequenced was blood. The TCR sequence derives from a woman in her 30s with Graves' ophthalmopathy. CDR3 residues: CASSLRDRQRGYTF. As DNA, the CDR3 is TGTGCCAGCAGCTTAAGGGACAGGCAGCGGGGCTACACCTTC.